What follows describes a single TCR beta chain. The sample originates from a study of blood T cell repertoires in COVID-19. In the study overall: The United States, Italy and Spain provided the acute and convalescent COVID-19 samples. PBMCs, B-cell-depleted T cells, or T cells provided the cDNA or gDNA that made up the material.

V was pared by 1 base and J by 6 bases, with 13 bases between. The CDR3 loop spans 15 amino acids. From germline, CDR1 is SGHAT and CDR2 FQNNGV. One Seattle source followed patients from active infection through their disease course. As handled by the study authors: The authors estimated nucleated cell counts from reference gene primer amplification. The protocol was immunoSEQ multiplex PCR, while the TCRdb copy is restricted to in-frame clones and leaves out a portion. V and J calls and clone size are copied from that table; D and trimming were computed from the DNA. The sample has roughly 180,000 clones; 75% to 85% are singletons.

This TCR came from a woman between 40 and 55 years old with COVID-19, enrolled during active disease. Sequenced input: peripheral blood. The chain joins TRBV11-2 to TRBJ1-5, with D maybe TRBD1 (6 bases). In DNA, the CDR3 is TGTGCCAGCAGCTTAGGGTTTGGGGACACTCAGCCCCAGCATTTT. It codes for CASSLGFGDTQPQHF.